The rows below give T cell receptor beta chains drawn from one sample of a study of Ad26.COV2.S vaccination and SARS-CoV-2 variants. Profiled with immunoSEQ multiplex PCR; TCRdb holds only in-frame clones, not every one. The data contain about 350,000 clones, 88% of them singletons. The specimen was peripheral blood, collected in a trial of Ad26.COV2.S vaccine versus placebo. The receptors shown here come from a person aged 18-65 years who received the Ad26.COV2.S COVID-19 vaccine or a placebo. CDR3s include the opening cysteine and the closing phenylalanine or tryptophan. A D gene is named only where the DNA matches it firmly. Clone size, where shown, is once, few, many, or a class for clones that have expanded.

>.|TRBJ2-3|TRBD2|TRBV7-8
CASGTSGVTTQYF
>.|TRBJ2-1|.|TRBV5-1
CASIGGAGPTREQFF
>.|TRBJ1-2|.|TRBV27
CASHHDSNPNYGYTF
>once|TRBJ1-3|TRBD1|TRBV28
CASSLPRQGSGNTIYF
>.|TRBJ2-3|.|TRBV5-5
CASSLWTDTQYF
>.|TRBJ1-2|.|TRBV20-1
CSAGRGYGYTF
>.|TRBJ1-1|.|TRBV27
CASSNTGTEAFF
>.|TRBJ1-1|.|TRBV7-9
CASSLGEGLVTEAFF
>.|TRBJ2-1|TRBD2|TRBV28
CASTLGLAGTHEQFF
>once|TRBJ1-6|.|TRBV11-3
CASSLDSYNSPLHF
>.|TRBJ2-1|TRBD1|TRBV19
CASRSTGGPYNEQFF
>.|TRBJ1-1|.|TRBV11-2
CASSLSRGTEAFF
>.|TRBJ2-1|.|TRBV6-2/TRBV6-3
CASSQDYINEQFF
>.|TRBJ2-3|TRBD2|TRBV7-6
CASSPIGSSGVTDTQYF
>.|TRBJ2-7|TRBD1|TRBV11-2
CASSLGTGAPLLLDEQYF
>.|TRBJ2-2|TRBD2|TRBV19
CASGPAVGRSGNANTGELFF
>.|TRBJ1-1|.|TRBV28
CASSLSRQSKAFF
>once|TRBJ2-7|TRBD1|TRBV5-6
CASSLEGQVRIYEQYF
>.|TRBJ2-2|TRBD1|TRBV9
CASRRGQRNTGELFF
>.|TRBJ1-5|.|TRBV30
CAWSGGDQPQHF
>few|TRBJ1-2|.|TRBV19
CASSKPGLYGYTF
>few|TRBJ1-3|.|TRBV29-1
CSVAWDNSGNTIYF
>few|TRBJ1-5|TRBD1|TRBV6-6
CASSQPGQGRHYSNQPQHF
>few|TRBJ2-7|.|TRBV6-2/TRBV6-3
CASSSREGYEQYF
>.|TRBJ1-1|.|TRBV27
CASSLPGRKNTEAFF
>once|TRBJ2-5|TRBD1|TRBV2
CASSGPLGQAKETQYF
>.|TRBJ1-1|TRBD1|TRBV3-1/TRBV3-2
CAIGSKAGTGGDGTEAFF
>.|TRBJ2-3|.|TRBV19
CASSPNRATQYF
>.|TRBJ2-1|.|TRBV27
CASSRGGLYNEQFF
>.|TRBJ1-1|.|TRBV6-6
CASSHTGNTEAFF
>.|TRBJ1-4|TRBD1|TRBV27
CASSYQGARGEKLFF
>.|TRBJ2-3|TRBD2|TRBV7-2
CASSPLSSGGAADTQYF
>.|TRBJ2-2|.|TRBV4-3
CASSQGIGGTGELFF
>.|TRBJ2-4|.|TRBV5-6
CASSSIGLGTNIQYF
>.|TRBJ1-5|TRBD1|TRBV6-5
CASSSLGQGSNQPQHF
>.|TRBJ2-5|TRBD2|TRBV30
CAWSRGGLLQETQYF
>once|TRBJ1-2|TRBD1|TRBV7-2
CASSFGQGARGYTF
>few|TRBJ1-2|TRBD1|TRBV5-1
CASSAGQGYYGYTF
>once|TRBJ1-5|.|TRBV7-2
CASSLSRATETWQPQHF
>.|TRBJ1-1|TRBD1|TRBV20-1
CSASGTGVTEAFF
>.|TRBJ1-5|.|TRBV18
CASSPNSGTRDNQPQHF
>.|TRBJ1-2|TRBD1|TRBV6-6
CASRAGQGGGYTF
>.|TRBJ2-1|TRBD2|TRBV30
CAWSVLSGRLNEQFF
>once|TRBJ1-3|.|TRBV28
CASSLERSSGNTIYF
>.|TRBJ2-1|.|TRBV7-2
CASSGGGGFYNEQFF
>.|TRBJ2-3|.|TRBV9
CASSVVGGGDTQYF
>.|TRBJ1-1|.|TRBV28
CASSSTVNTEAFF
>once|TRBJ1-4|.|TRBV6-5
CASSWSPATNEKLFF
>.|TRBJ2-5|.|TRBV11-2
CASSSMETQYF
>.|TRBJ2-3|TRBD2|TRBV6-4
CASSTTGTSGTSTDTQYF
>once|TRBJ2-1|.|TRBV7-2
CASSQNSWSEEQFF
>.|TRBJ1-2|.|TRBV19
CASTWTAYYGYTF
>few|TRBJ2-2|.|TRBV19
CASAGGAATNTGELFF